One sample yielded the 8 T cell receptor beta chains listed below, sequenced in a study of cytomegalovirus exposure and HLA in healthy donors. Primers: 60 Vbeta forward and 13 Jbeta reverse. Assay used: immunoSEQ multiplex PCR; TCRdb lists only in-frame clones, some missing. The sample yields roughly 110,000 clones, roughly three quarters seen once. Source material: PBMCs. These receptors were taken from a woman aged 18-29 years in good health and CMV-seropositive.

This chain joins TRBV27 and TRBJ2-7; 7 positions agree with TRBD1. V lost 6 bases to trimming and J lost 6 bases; unmatched junction nucleotides: 8. Germline loops: CDR1 MNHEY, CDR2 SMNVEV (reference sequence). This CDR3 spans 13 amino acids. The CDR3 region has the DNA TGTGCCAGCAGGACCGGGACAGCGTTCGAGCAGTACTTC. Protein sequence: CASRTGTAFEQYF.

V is TRBV19 and J is TRBJ2-7; 10 bases line up with TRBD2. Germline-derived CDR1 and CDR2 are LNHDA and SQIVND (reference sequence). Trimming at V came to 3 bases and at J to 1 base, leaving 3 bases not matched to a gene. This CDR3 spans 15 amino acids. The CDR3 sequence: CASSIGLAESYEQYF. The CDR3 DNA is TGTGCCAGTAGTATCGGACTAGCGGAGTCCTACGAGCAGTACTTC.

A few counts support this clone. This chain connects TRBV10-3 to TRBJ2-7; D is perhaps TRBD1 (5 bases). V was cut by 4 bases and J by 6 bases, with 16 bases left in between. Germline V gene data show CDR1 as ENHRY and CDR2 as SYGVKD. This CDR3 contains 14 residues. The CDR3 protein is CAISANKDKGEQYF. As DNA, the CDR3 is TGTGCCATCAGTGCCAACAAGGACAAGGGCGAGCAGTACTTC.

This rearrangement joins TRBV5-1 to TRBJ1-1; the match to TRBD1 covers 8 bases. The CDR3 length is 16 residues. V lost 0 bases and J lost 1; bases outside the gene matches: 5. Per the germline V gene, CDR1 is SGHRS and CDR2 is YFSETQ. The CDR3 DNA is TGCGCCAGCAGCTTGGCCCGGGACAGGACGAACACTGAAGCTTTCTTT. Amino acids: CASSLARDRTNTEAFF. The full variable domain, completed using reference TRBV5-1 and TRBJ1-1, is KAGVTQTPRYLIKTRGQQVTLSCSPISGHRSVSWYQQTPGQGLQFLFEYFSETQRNKGNFPGRFSGRQFSNSRSEMNVSTLELGDSALYLCASSLARDRTNTEAFFGQGTRLTVV.

The chain recombines TRBV29-1 with TRBJ1-4; a possible D gene is TRBD1 (6 bases). This CDR3 contains 13 residues. In germline, CDR1 is SQVTM, CDR2 ANQGSEA. V lost 7 bases, J lost 3 bases, and 12 bases lay in between. CDR3 sequence (DNA): TGCAGCGCCAGACAGGAGGCTAATGAAAAACTGTTTTTT. Translating gives CSARQEANEKLFF.

The chain uses TRBV6-5 and TRBJ2-4, with 11 bases aligning to TRBD1. The CDR3 is made up of 14 amino acids. Germline CDR1 and CDR2: MNHEY and SVGAGI. V shed 5 bases and J 7 bases; nucleotides not matched to a gene: 4. The CDR3 is CASSRDRGKNIQYF. CDR3 nucleotides: TGTGCCAGCAGTCGGGACAGGGGGAAGAACATTCAGTACTTC.

V is TRBV9 and J is TRBJ2-7, with 12 bases aligning to TRBD2. V shed 4 bases and J 0 bases; nucleotides not matched to a gene: 17. The germline CDR1 and CDR2 sequences are SGDLS and YYNGEE. The CDR3 has 20 amino acids. The CDR3 reads CASSPRSGTSGLISSYEQYF. CDR3 in DNA: TGTGCCAGCAGCCCCAGGAGTGGGACTAGCGGGCTAATTAGCTCCTACGAGCAGTACTTC.

CDR3 DNA sequence: TGCGCCAGCAGCTTGCTCCCCATCGCGGGAGATGAAAAACTGTTTTTT. This sequence encodes CASSLLPIAGDEKLFF. This chain links TRBV5-1 with TRBJ1-4; no reliable D call. CDR3 size: 16 residues. Germline V CDR1 and CDR2: SGHRS, YFSETQ. V gave up 1 base and J gave up 6 bases, with 16 bases separating them.